This TCR beta chain emerged from a study of CD8 T cells in ankylosing spondylitis. Whole-study findings and limits: A CD8+ phenotype characterized the disease-linked clones, which were relatively rare in peripheral blood. Enrichment of disease-linked clones was reportedly significant in matched ankylosing spondylitis synovial fluid.

Worth noting for this clonotype: The antigen is undetermined.

Quantitative molecular-barcoded 5'-RACE generated the TCR beta libraries. TCRdb recomputed calls from the 5' RACE reads with MiXCR, one row per CDR3 protein. The sample comprises 200,000 or so distinct CDR3 sequences, approximately 12% of which are singletons, and roughly 11% rests with the top ten. The junction had 6 bases not matched to a gene; V was cut back by 4 bases and J by 4 bases. The CDR3 has 16 residues. Per the germline V gene, CDR1 is SGHRS and CDR2 is YFSETQ. The chain recombines TRBV5-1 with TRBJ2-2; 11 bases are shared with TRBD2. The source is a female donor with ankylosing spondylitis or in good health (not recorded which). The sample comprised blood, either unsorted or a sorted T cell fraction (not recorded which). The CDR3 here is CASSPTSGSGTGELFF. In DNA, the CDR3 is TGCGCCAGCAGCCCTACTAGCGGGAGTGGCACCGGGGAGCTGTTTTTT.